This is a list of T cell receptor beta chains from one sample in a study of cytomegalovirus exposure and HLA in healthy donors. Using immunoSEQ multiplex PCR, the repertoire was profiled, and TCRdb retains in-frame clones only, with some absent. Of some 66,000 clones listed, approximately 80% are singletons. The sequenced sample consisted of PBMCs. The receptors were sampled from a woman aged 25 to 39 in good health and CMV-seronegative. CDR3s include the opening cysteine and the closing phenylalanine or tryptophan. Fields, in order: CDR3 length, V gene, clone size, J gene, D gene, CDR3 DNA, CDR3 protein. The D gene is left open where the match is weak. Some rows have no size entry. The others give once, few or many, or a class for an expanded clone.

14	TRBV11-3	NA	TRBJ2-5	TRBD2	TGTGCCAGCAGCTTAGGACGGGAGGGAGAGACCCAGTACTTC	CASSLGREGETQYF
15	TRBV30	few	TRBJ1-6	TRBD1	TGTGCCTGGAGCACAGGGGGCGCGAGTAATTCACCCCTCCACTTT	CAWSTGGASNSPLHF
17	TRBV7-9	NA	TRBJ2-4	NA	TGTTCCAGCAGCTTAGACAGCGGACCCGTAGCCAAAAACATTCAGTACTTC	CSSSLDSGPVAKNIQYF
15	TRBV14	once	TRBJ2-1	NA	TGTGCCAGCAGCCTTCTATCCTCCTCCTACAATGAGCAGTTCTTC	CASSLLSSSYNEQFF
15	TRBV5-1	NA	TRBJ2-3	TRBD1	TGCGCCAGCAGCTTCCGGGACAGGGGCCCAGATACGCAGTATTTT	CASSFRDRGPDTQYF
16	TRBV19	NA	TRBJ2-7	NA	TGTGCCAGTAGTGAAGTATTACCACGGGGGGCCTCCGAGCAGTACTTC	CASSEVLPRGASEQYF
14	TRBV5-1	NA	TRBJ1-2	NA	TGCGCCAGCCACGTCGAGGGTTCACCCTATGGCTACACCTTC	CASHVEGSPYGYTF
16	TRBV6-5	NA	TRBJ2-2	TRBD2	TGTGCCAGCAGTTACTCCCGCGGGGGGAACACCGGGGAGCTGTTTTTT	CASSYSRGGNTGELFF
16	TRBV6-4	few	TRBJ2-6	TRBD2	TGTGCCAGCAGTGACGGCGGGAGCTCTGGGGCCAACGTCCTGACTTTC	CASSDGGSSGANVLTF
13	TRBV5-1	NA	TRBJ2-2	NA	TGCGCCAGCAGTCCAACAGGGACCGGGGAGCTGTTTTTT	CASSPTGTGELFF
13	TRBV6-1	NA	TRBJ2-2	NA	TGTGCCAGCAGTGTAGTTCGGGCCGGGGAGCTGTTTTTT	CASSVVRAGELFF
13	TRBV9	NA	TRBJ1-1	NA	TGTGCCAGCTCGGACAGAATTAACACTGAAGCTTTCTTT	CASSDRINTEAFF
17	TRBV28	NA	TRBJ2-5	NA	TGTGCCAGCACCCAAGGTACAGGCAGGGCGAAACAAGAGACCCAGTACTTC	CASTQGTGRAKQETQYF
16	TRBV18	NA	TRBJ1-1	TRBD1	TGTGCCAGCTCACCAGGGACAGGGTCAATGAACACTGAAGCTTTCTTT	CASSPGTGSMNTEAFF
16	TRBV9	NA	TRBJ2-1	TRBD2	TGTGCCAGCAGCGGGCGACTAGCGGGGCTTAACAATGAGCAGTTCTTC	CASSGRLAGLNNEQFF
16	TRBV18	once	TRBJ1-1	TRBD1	TGTGCCAGCTCACCGGACAGGGTGTCCCTGAACACTGAAGCTTTCTTT	CASSPDRVSLNTEAFF
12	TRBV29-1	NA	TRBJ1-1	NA	TGCAGCGTTGAAGCGGGTGGAATTGAAGCTTTCTTT	CSVEAGGIEAFF
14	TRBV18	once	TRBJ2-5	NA	TGTGCCAGCTCAAAAAACCCAGGGGATAAGGCCCAGTACTTC	CASSKNPGDKAQYF
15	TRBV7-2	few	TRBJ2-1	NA	TGTGCCAGCAGCCCCACCGAGGTAACCTACAATGAGCAGTTCTTC	CASSPTEVTYNEQFF
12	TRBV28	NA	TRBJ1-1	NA	TGTGCCAGCAGTTTGAGGATCACTGAAGCTTTCTTT	CASSLRITEAFF
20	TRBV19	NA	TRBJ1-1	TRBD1	TGTGCCAGTAGTATAGATGGGAAGGACAGGGAATTATGGGGAAGGACTGAAGCTTTCTTT	CASSIDGKDRELWGRTEAFF
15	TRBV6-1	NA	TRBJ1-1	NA	TGTGCCAGCGAACCCCTACAGGTCCCTTACACTGAAGCTTTCTTT	CASEPLQVPYTEAFF
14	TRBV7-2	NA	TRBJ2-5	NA	TGTGCCAGCAGCCCCAACCTTCTAGGAGAGGCCCAGTACTTC	CASSPNLLGEAQYF
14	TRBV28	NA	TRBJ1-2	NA	TGTGCCAGCAGTTTATCCCCAGACACCTATGGCTACACCTTC	CASSLSPDTYGYTF
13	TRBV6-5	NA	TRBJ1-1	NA	TGTGCCAGCAGTTACAGCCGGGACACTGAAGCTTTCTTT	CASSYSRDTEAFF
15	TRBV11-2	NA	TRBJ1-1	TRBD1	TGTGCCAGCAGCCCCAGGACAGGGCGGGACACTGAAGCTTTCTTT	CASSPRTGRDTEAFF
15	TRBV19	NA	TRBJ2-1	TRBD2	TGTGCCAGTAGTATACAAGCGGGGGGCTTTAATGAGCAGTTCTTC	CASSIQAGGFNEQFF
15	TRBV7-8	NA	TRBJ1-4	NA	TGTGCCAGCAGCCACAACCGGGGAAAAAATGAAAAACTGTTTTTT	CASSHNRGKNEKLFF
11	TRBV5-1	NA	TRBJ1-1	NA	TGCGCCAGCACCCGGGGGACTGAAGCTTTCTTT	CASTRGTEAFF
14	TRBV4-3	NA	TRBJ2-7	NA	TGCGCCAGCAGCCAAGACAGGGGCTCCTACGAGCAGTACTTC	CASSQDRGSYEQYF
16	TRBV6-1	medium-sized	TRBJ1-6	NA	TGTGCCAGCAGTGAATGGGTCAGGGCGGATAATTCACCCCTCCACTTT	CASSEWVRADNSPLHF
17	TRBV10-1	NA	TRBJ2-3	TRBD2	TGCGCCAGCAGTGAGGAGCAGCGGGGGCTCCGCACAGATACGCAGTATTTT	CASSEEQRGLRTDTQYF
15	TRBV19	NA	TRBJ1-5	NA	TGTGCCAGTAGTATAGACCCATCTAGCAATCAGCCCCAGCATTTT	CASSIDPSSNQPQHF
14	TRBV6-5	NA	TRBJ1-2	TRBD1	TGTGCCAGCAGCCCTGACAGGGTGGTTGATGGCTACACCTTC	CASSPDRVVDGYTF
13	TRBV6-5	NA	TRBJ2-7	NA	TGTGCCAGCAGTTACTCGAGCTCCTACGAGCAGTACTTC	CASSYSSSYEQYF
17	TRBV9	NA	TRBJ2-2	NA	TGTGCCAGCAGCGGCGCCGGCGGAGGGGCCCTTACCGGGGAGCTGTTTTTT	CASSGAGGGALTGELFF
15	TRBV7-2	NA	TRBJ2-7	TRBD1	TGTGCCAGCAGCTTTGGCGGGACAGGGGCTTTCGAGCAGTACTTC	CASSFGGTGAFEQYF
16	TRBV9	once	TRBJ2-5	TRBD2	TGTGCCAGCAGCGCAGGGACTAGTGCGGTTAAAGAGACCCAGTACTTC	CASSAGTSAVKETQYF
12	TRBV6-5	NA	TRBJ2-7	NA	TGTGCCAGCAGTTCACTCACCTACGAGCAGTACTTC	CASSSLTYEQYF
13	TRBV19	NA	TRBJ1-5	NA	TGTGCCAGTAGTATCGGGGGGGGAGGGCCCCAGCATTTT	CASSIGGGGPQHF
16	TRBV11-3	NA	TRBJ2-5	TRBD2	TGTGCCAGCAGCCGGCGGACTAGCGGGGACCAAGAGACCCAGTACTTC	CASSRRTSGDQETQYF
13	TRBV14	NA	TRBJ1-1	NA	TGTGCCAGCAGCCAAGCAGTCCACACTGAAGCTTTCTTT	CASSQAVHTEAFF
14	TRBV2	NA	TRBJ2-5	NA	TGTGCCAGCAGTGAACCATCCATTCGGGAGACCCAGTACTTC	CASSEPSIRETQYF
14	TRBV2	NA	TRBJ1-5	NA	TGTGCCAGCAGACCTAGGAGGGGCAATCAGCCCCAGCATTTT	CASRPRRGNQPQHF
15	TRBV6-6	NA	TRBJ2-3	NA	TGTGCCAGCAGTTTCGGACAGACTCTTGGGGATACGCAGTATTTT	CASSFGQTLGDTQYF
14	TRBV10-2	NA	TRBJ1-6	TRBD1	TGCGCCAGCAGTCTCAAGGTAGGGGGCGCGGCCCTCCACTTT	CASSLKVGGAALHF
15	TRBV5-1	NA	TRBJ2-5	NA	TGCGCCAGCAGCTCGGAAAGACTAGAAGGAGAGACCCAGTACTTC	CASSSERLEGETQYF
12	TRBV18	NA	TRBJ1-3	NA	TGTGCCAGCTCTTACAGTGAAAACACCATATATTTT	CASSYSENTIYF
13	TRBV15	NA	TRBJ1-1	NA	TGTGCCACCAGCAGAGAGAGGTTCACTGAAGCTTTCTTT	CATSRERFTEAFF
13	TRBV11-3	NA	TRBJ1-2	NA	TGTGCCAGCAGCTTGAATGTGTACAATGGCTACACCTTC	CASSLNVYNGYTF
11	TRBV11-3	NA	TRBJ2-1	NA	TGTGCCAGCAGACAGGAGAATGAGCAGTTCTTC	CASRQENEQFF
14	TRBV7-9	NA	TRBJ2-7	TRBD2	TGTGCCAGCAGCCTCACTCGGGGGGGCTACGAGCAGTACTTC	CASSLTRGGYEQYF
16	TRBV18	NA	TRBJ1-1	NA	TGTGCCAGCTCACCGTGGACACCTTCCATGAACACTGAAGCTTTCTTT	CASSPWTPSMNTEAFF
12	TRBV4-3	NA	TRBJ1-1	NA	TGCGCCAGCAGCCAATCTAACTCTGAAGCTTTCTTT	CASSQSNSEAFF
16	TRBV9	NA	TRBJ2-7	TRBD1	TGTGCCAGCAGCGTAGGGTTGGGACAGGGAGTCTACGAGCAGTACTTC	CASSVGLGQGVYEQYF
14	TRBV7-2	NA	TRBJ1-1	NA	TGTGCCAGCAGCTTACCGGGACAGAACACTGAAGCTTTCTTT	CASSLPGQNTEAFF
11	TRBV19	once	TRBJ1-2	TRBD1	TGTGCCAGTAGGAGGGGGCCGACCGTCACCTTC	CASRRGPTVTF
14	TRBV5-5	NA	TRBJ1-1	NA	TGTGCCAGCAGCTCTTGGGGGTGGGACACTGAAGCCTTCTTT	CASSSWGWDTEAFF